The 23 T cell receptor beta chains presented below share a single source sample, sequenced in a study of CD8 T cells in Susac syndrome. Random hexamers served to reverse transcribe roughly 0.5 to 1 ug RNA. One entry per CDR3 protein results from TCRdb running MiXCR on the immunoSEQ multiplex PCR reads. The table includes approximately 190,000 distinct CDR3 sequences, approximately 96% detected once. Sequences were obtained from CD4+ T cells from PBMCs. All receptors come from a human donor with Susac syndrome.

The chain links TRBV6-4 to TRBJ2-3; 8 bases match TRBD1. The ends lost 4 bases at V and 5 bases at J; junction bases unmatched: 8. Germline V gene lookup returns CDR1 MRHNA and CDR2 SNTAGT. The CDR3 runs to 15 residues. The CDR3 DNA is TGTGCCAGCAGTGCCCTTGGACAGGGTATAGATACGCAGTATTTT. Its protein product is CASSALGQGIDTQYF.

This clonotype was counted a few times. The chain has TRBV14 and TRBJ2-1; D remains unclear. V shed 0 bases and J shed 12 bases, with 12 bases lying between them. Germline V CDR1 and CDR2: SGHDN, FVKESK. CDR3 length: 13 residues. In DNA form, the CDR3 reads TGTGCCAGCAGCCAAGATGGAGAGCGAATGCAGTTCTTC. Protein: CASSQDGERMQFF. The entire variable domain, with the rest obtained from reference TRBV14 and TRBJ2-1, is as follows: EAGVTQFPSHSVIEKGQTVTLRCDPISGHDNLYWYRRVMGKEIKFLLHFVKESKQDESGMPNNRFLAERTGGTYSTLKVQPAELEDSGVYFCASSQDGERMQFFGPGTRLTVL.

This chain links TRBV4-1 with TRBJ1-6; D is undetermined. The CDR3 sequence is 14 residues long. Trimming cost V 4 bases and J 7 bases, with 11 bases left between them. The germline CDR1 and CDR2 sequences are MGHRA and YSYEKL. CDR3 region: CASSPEIRNSPLHF. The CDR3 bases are TGCGCCAGCAGCCCCGAGATCAGGAATTCACCCCTCCACTTT.

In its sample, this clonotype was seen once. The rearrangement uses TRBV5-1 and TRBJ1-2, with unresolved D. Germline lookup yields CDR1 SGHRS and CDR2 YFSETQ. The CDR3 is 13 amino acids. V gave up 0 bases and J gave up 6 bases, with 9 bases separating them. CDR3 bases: TGCGCCAGCAGCTTGGCGGCGGATGATGGCTACACCTTC. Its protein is CASSLAADDGYTF.

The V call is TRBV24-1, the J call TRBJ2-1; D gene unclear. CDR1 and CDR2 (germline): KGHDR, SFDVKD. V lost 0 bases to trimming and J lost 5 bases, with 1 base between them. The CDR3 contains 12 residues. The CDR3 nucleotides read TGTGCCACCAGTGATTTGGACAATGAGCAGTTCTTC. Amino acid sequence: CATSDLDNEQFF.

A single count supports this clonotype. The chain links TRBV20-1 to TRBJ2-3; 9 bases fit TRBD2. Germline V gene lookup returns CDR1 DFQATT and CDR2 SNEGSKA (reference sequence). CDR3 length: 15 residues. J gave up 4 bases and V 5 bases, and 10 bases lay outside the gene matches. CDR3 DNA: TGCAGTGCTGCCTGGCTAGCGGGGAAAGCAGATACGCAGTATTTT. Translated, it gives CSAAWLAGKADTQYF.

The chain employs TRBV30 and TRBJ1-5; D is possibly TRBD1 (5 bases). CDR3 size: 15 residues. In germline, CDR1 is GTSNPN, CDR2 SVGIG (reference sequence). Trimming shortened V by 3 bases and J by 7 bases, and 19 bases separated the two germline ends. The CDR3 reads CAWRPPGIVWQPQHF. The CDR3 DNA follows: TGTGCCTGGAGACCCCCAGGGATAGTATGGCAGCCCCAGCATTTT.

The CDR3 DNA is TGTGCCAGCAGTGATCGGAACAGGGGGCTGAAGGATGGCTACACCTTC. Translation: CASSDRNRGLKDGYTF. This chain connects TRBV25-1 to TRBJ1-2; TRBD1 matches at 9 bases. Germline CDR1 is MGHDK and CDR2 is SYGVNS. Trimming cost V 3 bases and J 6 bases; bases outside gene matches: 11. This CDR3 comprises 16 residues.

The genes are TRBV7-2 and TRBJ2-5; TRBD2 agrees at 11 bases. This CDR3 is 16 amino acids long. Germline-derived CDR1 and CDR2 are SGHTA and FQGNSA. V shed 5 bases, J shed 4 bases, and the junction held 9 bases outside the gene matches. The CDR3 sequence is CASSRNSGGVSETQYF. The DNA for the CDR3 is TGTGCCAGCAGCCGTAATAGCGGGGGGGTGTCAGAGACCCAGTACTTC.

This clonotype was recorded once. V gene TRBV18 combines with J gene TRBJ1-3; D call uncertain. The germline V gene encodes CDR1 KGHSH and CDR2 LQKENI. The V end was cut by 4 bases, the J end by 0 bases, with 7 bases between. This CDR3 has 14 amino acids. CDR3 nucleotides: TGTGCCAGCTCACTGTGGGGCTCTGGAAACACCATATATTTT. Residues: CASSLWGSGNTIYF.

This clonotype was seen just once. The CDR3 region is CATSRVGGLQPQHF. CDR3 nucleotide sequence: TGTGCCACCAGCAGAGTCGGGGGGCTTCAGCCCCAGCATTTT. The V and J genes are TRBV15 and TRBJ1-5; possible D gene TRBD1, 6 bases. The CDR3 loop spans 14 amino acids. V was shortened by 1 base and J by 6 bases, with 10 bases between the two germline ends. In germline, CDR1 is LNHNV, CDR2 YYDKDF (reference sequence). The full variable domain, completed using reference TRBV15 and TRBJ1-5, is DAMVIQNPRYQVTQFGKPVTLSCSQTLNHNVMYWYQQKSSQAPKLLFHYYDKDFNNEADTPDNFQSRRPNTSFCFLDIRSPGLGDTAMYLCATSRVGGLQPQHFGDGTRLSIL.

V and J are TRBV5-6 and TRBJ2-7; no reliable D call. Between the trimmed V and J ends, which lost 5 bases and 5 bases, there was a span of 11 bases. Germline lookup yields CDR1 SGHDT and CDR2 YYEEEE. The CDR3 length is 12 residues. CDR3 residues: CASSSRLHEQYF. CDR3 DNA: TGTGCCAGCAGTTCACGCCTCCACGAGCAGTACTTC.

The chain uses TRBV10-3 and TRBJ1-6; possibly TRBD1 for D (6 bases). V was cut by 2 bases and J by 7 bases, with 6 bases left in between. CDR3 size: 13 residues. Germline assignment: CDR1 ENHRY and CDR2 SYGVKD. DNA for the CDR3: TGTGCCATCAGTGAGACAGGGAATTCACCCCTCCACTTT. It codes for CAISETGNSPLHF.

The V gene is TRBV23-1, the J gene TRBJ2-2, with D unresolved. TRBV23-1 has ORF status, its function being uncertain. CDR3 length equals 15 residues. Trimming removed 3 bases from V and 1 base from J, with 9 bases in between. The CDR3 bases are TGCGCCAGCAGTCATTTCCACATGAACACCGGGGAGCTGTTTTTT. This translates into CASSHFHMNTGELFF.

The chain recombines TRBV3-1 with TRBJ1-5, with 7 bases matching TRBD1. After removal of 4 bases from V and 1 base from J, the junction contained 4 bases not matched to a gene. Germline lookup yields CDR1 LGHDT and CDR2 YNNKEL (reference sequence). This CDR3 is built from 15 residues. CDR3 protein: CASSPGTASNQPQHF. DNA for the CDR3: TGTGCCAGCAGCCCAGGGACAGCCAGCAATCAGCCCCAGCATTTT.

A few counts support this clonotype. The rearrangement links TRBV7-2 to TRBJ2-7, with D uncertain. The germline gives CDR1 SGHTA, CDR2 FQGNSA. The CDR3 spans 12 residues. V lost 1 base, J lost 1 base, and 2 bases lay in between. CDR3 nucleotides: TGTGCCAGCAGCTTAGGTTCCTACGAGCAGTACTTC. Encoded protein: CASSLGSYEQYF.

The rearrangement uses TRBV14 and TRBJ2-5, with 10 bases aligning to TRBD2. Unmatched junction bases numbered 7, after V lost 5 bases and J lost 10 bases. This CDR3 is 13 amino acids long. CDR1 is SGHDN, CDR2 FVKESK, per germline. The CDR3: CASSSTSGAIQYF. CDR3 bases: TGTGCCAGCAGCAGTACTAGCGGGGCGATCCAGTACTTC. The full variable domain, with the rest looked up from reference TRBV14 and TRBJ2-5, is EAGVTQFPSHSVIEKGQTVTLRCDPISGHDNLYWYRRVMGKEIKFLLHFVKESKQDESGMPNNRFLAERTGGTYSTLKVQPAELEDSGVYFCASSSTSGAIQYFGPGTRLLVL.

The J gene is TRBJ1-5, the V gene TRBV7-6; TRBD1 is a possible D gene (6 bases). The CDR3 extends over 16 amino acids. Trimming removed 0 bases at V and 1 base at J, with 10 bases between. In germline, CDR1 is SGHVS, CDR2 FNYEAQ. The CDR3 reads CASSLAPGESNQPQHF. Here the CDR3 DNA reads TGTGCCAGCAGCTTAGCTCCAGGGGAAAGCAATCAGCCCCAGCATTTT.

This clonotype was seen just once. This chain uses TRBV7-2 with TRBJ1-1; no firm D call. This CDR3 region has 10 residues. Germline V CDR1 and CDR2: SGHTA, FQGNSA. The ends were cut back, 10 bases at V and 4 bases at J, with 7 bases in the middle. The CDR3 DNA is TGTGCCACCTCGCTCACTGAAGCTTTCTTT. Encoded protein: CATSLTEAFF.

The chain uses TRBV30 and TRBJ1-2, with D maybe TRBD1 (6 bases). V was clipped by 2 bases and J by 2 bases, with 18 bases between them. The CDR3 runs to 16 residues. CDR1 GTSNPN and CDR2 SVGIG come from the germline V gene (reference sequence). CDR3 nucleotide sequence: TGTGCCTGGAGTTTATCCACAGGGCTCAAAAACTATGGCTACACCTTC. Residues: CAWSLSTGLKNYGYTF. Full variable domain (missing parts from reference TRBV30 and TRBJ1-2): SQTIHQWPATLVQPVGSPLSLECTVEGTSNPNLYWYRQAAGRGLQLLFYSVGIGQISSEVPQNLSASRPQDRQFILSSKKLLLSDSGFYLCAWSLSTGLKNYGYTFGSGTRLTVV.

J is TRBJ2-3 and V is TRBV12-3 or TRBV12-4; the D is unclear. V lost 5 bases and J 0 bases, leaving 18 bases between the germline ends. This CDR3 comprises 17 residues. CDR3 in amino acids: CASSDNPVWLSTDTQYF. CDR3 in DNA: TGTGCCAGCAGTGACAACCCGGTGTGGCTTAGCACAGATACGCAGTATTTT.

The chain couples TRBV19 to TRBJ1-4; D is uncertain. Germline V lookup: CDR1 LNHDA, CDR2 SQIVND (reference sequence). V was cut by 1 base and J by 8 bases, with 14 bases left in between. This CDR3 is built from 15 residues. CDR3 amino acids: CASSIGGRTMEKLFF. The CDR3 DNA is TGTGCCAGTAGTATAGGCGGCAGAACAATGGAAAAACTGTTTTTT.

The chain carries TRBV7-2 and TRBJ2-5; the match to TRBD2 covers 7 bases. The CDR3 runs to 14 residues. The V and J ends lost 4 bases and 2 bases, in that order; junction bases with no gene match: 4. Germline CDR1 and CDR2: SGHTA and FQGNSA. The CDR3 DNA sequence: TGTGCCAGCAGCTCCTGGGGGGGTCAAGAGACCCAGTACTTC. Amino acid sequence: CASSSWGGQETQYF.